This is a list of T cell receptor beta chains from one sample in a study of OX40 agonist ivuxolimab in advanced cancers. The repertoire was sequenced with immunoSEQ multiplex PCR; TCRdb's copy has only in-frame clones and lacks some. The table includes approximately 50,000 clones, about 84% detected once. This sample comprised CD4+ or CD8+ T cells sorted from blood, obtained in a trial of the OX40 agonist ivuxolimab. These receptors came from an adult with an advanced solid tumor such as melanoma, head and neck, liver or kidney cancer. CDR3s include the opening cysteine and the closing phenylalanine or tryptophan. D genes are given only for firm matches. Some rows have no size entry. The others give once, few or many, or a class for an expanded clone.

TRBJ2-5 - TRBV5-1 few TGCGCCAGCAGGCCTGGGGGGCCTTCGTCAGAGACCCAGTACTTC CASRPGGPSSETQYF
TRBJ2-7 - TRBV27 - TGTGCCAGCAGTTCCGCTAGGACCTACGAGCAGTACTTC CASSSARTYEQYF
TRBJ1-2 - TRBV7-9 - TGTGCCAGCAGACTCACGAGAAGTGAGAACTATGGCTACACCTTC CASRLTRSENYGYTF
TRBJ2-7 - TRBV6-5 - TGTGCCAGCAGCGGCTTCGGGACGCAGCAGTACTTC CASSGFGTQQYF
TRBJ1-1 TRBD1 TRBV11-2 - TGTGCCAGCAGTTACTCTCCGGGACAGGGGGTTGAAGCTTTCTTT CASSYSPGQGVEAFF
TRBJ1-2 - TRBV18 - TGTGCCAGCTCATCGTACGAAGGCTACACCTTC CASSSYEGYTF
TRBJ1-6 - TRBV30 - TGTGCCTGGACTGGGAGGCTGAGGTTTAATTCACCCCTCCACTTT CAWTGRLRFNSPLHF
TRBJ2-3 TRBD2 TRBV7-3 - TGTGCCAGCAGCTTGGTAGCGGGGGGCCCCAGGGATACGCAGTATTTT CASSLVAGGPRDTQYF
TRBJ2-5 - TRBV18 once TGTGCCAGCTCACCACAGGACGTCCAAGAGACCCAGTACTTC CASSPQDVQETQYF
TRBJ2-2 - TRBV27 - TGTGCCAGCAGTTCCCATAACACCGGGGAGCTGTTTTTT CASSSHNTGELFF
TRBJ1-6 - TRBV6-1 - TGTGCCAGCAGTGCCCTTTCACCCCTCCACTTT CASSALSPLHF
TRBJ1-2 - TRBV28 - TGTGCCAGCAGGGTGACAGGTTATGGCTACACCTTC CASRVTGYGYTF
TRBJ2-3 TRBD2 TRBV11-2 - TGTGCCAGCAGCTTTACAGCGGGATACACAGATACGCAGTATTTT CASSFTAGYTDTQYF
TRBJ1-2 TRBD1 TRBV11-1 - TGTGCCAGCAGCTCAGGGCCAGGGGGCGACTATGGCTACACCTTC CASSSGPGGDYGYTF
TRBJ2-1 TRBD1 TRBV5-1 - TGCGCCAGCAGCGGGGGACAGGGTTACAATGAGCAGTTCTTC CASSGGQGYNEQFF
TRBJ1-2 TRBD1 TRBV5-6 - TGTGTCAGCAGCACATACCGGGACAGGGTCTATGGCTACATCTTC CVSSTYRDRVYGYIF
TRBJ2-5 TRBD2 TRBV7-6 - TGTGCCAGCAGCTTAGGACTAGCGGGGGGTAGACAAGAGACCCAGTACTTC CASSLGLAGGRQETQYF
TRBJ2-4 - TRBV5-5 - TGTGCCAGCAGCTTGACGGACAGGGAGGGGAACATTCAGTACTTC CASSLTDREGNIQYF
TRBJ2-7 TRBD2 TRBV6-6 once TGTGCCACCCTAACTGGCGGGGGGTACGAGCAGTACTTC CATLTGGGYEQYF
TRBJ1-3 - TRBV7-6 - TGTGCCAGCAGCTTAGGGTCAGGGGTCGGAAACACCATATATTTT CASSLGSGVGNTIYF
TRBJ2-5 TRBD2 TRBV7-2 - TGTGCCAGCAGCCTGGGACTAGCGGGAGCATTCTATCAAGAGACCCAGTACTTC CASSLGLAGAFYQETQYF
TRBJ2-7 TRBD1 TRBV11-2 - TGTGCCAGCAGCCCCGCGGGACAGGGTTGGTACGAGCAGTACTTC CASSPAGQGWYEQYF
TRBJ2-5 - TRBV6-1 once TGTGCCAGCAGTGAATACCTTGAAGAGACCCAGTACTTC CASSEYLEETQYF
TRBJ2-5 - TRBV6-1 - TGTGCCAGCAGTGAATTCCAAGAGACCCAGTACTTC CASSEFQETQYF
TRBJ1-3 - TRBV7-3 - TGTGCCAGCGCAAGTCGGGGGGGAAACACCATATATTTT CASASRGGNTIYF
TRBJ2-3 - TRBV9 - TGTGCCAGCAGCGTAGAGATTAGCACAGATACGCAGTATTTT CASSVEISTDTQYF
TRBJ2-7 - TRBV21-1 few TGTGCCAGCAGCACCCAAATGACAAACAGGGGACGGCTCTCCTACGAGCAGTACTTC CASSTQMTNRGRLSYEQYF
TRBJ2-3 - TRBV9 - TGTGCCAGCAGCGCGGGGACCCAGGGGTGGGATACGCAGTATTTT CASSAGTQGWDTQYF